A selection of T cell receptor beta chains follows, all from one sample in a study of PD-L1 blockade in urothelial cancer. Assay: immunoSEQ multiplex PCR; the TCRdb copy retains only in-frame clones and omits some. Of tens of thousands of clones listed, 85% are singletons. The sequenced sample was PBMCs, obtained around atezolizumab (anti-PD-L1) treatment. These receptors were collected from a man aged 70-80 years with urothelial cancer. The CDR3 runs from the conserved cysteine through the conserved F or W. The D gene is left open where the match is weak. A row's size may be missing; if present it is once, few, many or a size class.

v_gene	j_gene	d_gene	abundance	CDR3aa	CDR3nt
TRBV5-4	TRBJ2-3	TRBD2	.	CASSPGRHTDTQYF	TGTGCCAGCAGCCCCGGGAGGCACACAGATACGCAGTATTTT
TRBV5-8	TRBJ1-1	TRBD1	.	CASSLGAWTGVTEAFF	TGTGCCAGCAGCTTGGGTGCTTGGACAGGGGTTACTGAAGCTTTCTTT
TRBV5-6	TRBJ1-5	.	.	CASSWRGTRNQPQHF	TGTGCCAGCAGCTGGAGGGGAACGCGCAATCAGCCCCAGCATTTT
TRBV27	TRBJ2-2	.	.	CASSLSGAATGELFF	TGTGCCAGCAGTTTATCGGGAGCGGCCACCGGGGAGCTGTTTTTT
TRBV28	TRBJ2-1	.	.	CASSLEAPAYNEQFF	TGTGCCAGCAGTTTAGAAGCGCCGGCCTACAATGAGCAGTTCTTC
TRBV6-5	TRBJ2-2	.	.	CASRPGFSGELFF	TGTGCCAGCAGACCAGGATTCTCCGGGGAGCTGTTTTTT
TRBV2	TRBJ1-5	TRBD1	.	CASSEARDRGRGRQPQHF	TGTGCCAGCAGTGAAGCGCGTGACAGGGGGCGAGGTCGTCAGCCCCAGCATTTT
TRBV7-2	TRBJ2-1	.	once	CASSLVASEYNEQFF	TGTGCCAGCAGCTTAGTGGCTAGCGAGTACAATGAGCAGTTCTTC
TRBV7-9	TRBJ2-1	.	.	CASSLGTPYNEQFF	TGTGCCAGCAGCTTAGGGACACCTTACAATGAGCAGTTCTTC
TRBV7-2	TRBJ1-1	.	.	CASSLEQGRHTEAFF	TGTGCCAGCAGCTTAGAGCAGGGTAGGCACACTGAAGCTTTCTTT
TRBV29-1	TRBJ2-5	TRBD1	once	CSGTDRGRSQYF	TGCAGCGGTACGGACAGGGGGCGGTCCCAGTACTTC
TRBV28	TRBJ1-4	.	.	CASSANRNEKLFF	TGTGCCAGCAGCGCGAACAGGAATGAAAAACTGTTTTTT
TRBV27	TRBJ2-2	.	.	CASSLKGNVGTGELFF	TGTGCCAGCAGTTTAAAGGGGAATGTGGGAACCGGGGAGCTGTTTTTT
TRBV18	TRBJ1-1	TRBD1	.	CASSPGQGGLSGAFF	TGTGCCAGCTCACCAGGACAGGGAGGTTTGTCCGGGGCTTTCTTT
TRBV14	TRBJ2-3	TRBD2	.	CASSQGQREAHRYAYF	TGTGCCAGCAGCCAAGGGCAGCGGGAGGCCCACAGATACGCGTATTTT
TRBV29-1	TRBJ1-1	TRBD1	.	CSVAGTENTEAFF	TGCAGCGTCGCGGGGACAGAGAACACTGAAGCTTTCTTT
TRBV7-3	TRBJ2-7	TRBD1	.	CASSSPGQGNEQYF	TGTGCCAGCAGCTCTCCGGGACAGGGGAACGAGCAGTACTTC
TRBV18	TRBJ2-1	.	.	CASSLLGGPNEQFF	TGTGCCAGCTCACTTTTGGGGGGACCCAATGAGCAGTTCTTC
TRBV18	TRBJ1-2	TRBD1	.	CASSLPGTGVDGYTF	TGTGCCAGCTCACTTCCCGGGACAGGGGTGGATGGCTACACCTTC
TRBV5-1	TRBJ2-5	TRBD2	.	CASSRGGSEYQETQYF	TGCGCCAGCAGCCGGGGGGGTAGCGAGTACCAAGAGACCCAGTACTTC
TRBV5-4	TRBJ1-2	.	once	CASSLGREAIYGYTF	TGTGCCAGCAGCTTGGGGAGGGAGGCTATCTATGGCTACACCTTC
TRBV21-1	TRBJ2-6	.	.	CASSTRDRAQFSGANVLTF	TGTGCCAGCAGCACTCGTGACAGGGCCCAGTTCTCTGGGGCCAACGTCCTGACTTTC
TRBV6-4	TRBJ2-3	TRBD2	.	CASPPGWEGHRYAYF	TGTGCCAGCCCCCCTGGGTGGGAGGGGCACAGATACGCGTATTTT
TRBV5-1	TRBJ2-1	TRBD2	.	CASSLDSSGRYNEQFF	TGCGCCAGCAGCTTGGATTCTAGCGGGAGGTACAATGAGCAGTTCTTC
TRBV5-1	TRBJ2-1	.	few	CASSLAAGSSYNEQFF	TGCGCCAGCAGCTTGGCTGCGGGAAGCTCCTACAATGAGCAGTTCTTC
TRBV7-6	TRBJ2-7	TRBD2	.	CASSLAGLIGEQYF	TGTGCCAGCAGCTTAGCGGGACTAATCGGGGAACAGTACTTC
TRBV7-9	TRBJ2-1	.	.	CASSLGDSPSYNEQFF	TGTGCCAGCAGCTTAGGGGACTCCCCATCCTACAATGAGCAGTTCTTC
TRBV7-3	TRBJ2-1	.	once	CASSLGKQVDEQFF	TGTGCCAGCAGCCTCGGAAAGCAGGTTGATGAGCAGTTCTTC
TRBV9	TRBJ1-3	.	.	CASSVEEGSGNTIYF	TGTGCCAGCAGCGTAGAAGAGGGATCCGGAAACACCATATATTTT
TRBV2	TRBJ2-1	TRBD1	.	CASSPRDSSYNEQFF	TGTGCCAGCAGTCCTCGGGACAGCTCCTACAATGAGCAGTTCTTC
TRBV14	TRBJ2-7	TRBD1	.	CASSQRGQGTTYEQYF	TGTGCCAGCAGCCAACGCGGACAGGGGACAACCTACGAGCAGTACTTC
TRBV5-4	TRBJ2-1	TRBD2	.	CASSLGAGGGQGQFF	TGTGCCAGCAGCTTGGGGGCGGGAGGGGGGCAGGGGCAGTTCTTC
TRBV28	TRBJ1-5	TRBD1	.	CASKDRATNQPQHF	TGTGCCAGCAAGGACAGGGCGACGAATCAGCCCCAGCATTTT
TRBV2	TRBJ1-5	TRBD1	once	CASRKDRGGEPQHF	TGTGCCAGCAGGAAGGACAGGGGAGGAGAACCCCAGCATTTT
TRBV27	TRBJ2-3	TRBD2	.	CASSFQWETLTSANTDTQYF	TGTGCCAGCAGTTTTCAGTGGGAGACCTTGACTAGCGCGAACACAGATACGCAGTATTTT
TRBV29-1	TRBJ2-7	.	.	CSVGGRSSYEQYF	TGCAGCGTTGGAGGGAGGTCCTCCTACGAGCAGTACTTC
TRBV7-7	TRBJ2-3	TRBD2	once	CASSATSGFTDTQYF	TGTGCTAGCAGCGCGACTAGCGGGTTCACAGATACGCAGTATTTT
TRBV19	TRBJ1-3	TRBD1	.	CASSIPGGSGNTIYF	TGTGCCAGTAGTATACCAGGGGGCTCTGGAAACACCATATATTTT
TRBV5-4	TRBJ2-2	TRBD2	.	CASSLGGRIPGELLF	TGTGCCAGCAGCTTGGGCGGGAGAATCCCCGGGGAGCTGCTTTTT